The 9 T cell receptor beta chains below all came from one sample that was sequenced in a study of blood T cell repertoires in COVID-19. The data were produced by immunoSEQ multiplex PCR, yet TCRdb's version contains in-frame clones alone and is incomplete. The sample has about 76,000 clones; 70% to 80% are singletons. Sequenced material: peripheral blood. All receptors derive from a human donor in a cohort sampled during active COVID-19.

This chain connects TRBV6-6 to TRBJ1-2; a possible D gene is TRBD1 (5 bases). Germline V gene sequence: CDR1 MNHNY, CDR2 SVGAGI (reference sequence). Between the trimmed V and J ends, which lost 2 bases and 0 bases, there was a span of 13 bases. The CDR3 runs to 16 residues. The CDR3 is CASSYDQGQTNYGYTF. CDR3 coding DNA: TGTGCCAGCAGTTACGATCAGGGCCAAACTAACTATGGCTACACCTTC.

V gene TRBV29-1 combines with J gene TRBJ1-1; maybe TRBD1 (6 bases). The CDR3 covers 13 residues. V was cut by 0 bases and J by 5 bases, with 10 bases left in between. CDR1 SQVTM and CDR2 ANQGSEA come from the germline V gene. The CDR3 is CSVEDRGGTEAFF. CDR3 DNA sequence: TGCAGCGTTGAAGACAGGGGTGGGACTGAAGCTTTCTTT. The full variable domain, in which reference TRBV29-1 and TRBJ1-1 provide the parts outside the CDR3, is SAVISQKPSRDICQRGTSLTIQCQVDSQVTMMFWYRQQPGQSLTLIATANQGSEATYESGFVIDKFPISRPNLTFSTLTVSNMSPEDSSIYLCSVEDRGGTEAFFGQGTRLTVV.

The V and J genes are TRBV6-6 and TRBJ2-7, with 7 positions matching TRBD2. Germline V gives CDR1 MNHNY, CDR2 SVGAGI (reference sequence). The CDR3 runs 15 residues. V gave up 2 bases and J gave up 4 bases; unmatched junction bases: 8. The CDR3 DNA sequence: TGTGCCAGCAGTTACGCCCGACTAGCTGGTTACGAGCAGTACTTC. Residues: CASSYARLAGYEQYF.

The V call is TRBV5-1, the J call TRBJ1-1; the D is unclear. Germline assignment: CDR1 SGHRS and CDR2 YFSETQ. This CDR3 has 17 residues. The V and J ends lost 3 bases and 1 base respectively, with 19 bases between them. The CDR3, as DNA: TGCGCCAGCAGCTGGGCCCCAGTGATGGCTGGGAACACTGAAGCTTTCTTT. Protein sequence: CASSWAPVMAGNTEAFF.

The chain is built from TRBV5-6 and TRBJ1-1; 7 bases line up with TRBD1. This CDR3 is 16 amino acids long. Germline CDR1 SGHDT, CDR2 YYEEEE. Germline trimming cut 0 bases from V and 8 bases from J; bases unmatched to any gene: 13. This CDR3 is CASSLGMVQGVSEAFF. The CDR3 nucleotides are TGTGCCAGCAGCTTGGGTATGGTCCAGGGGGTATCAGAAGCTTTCTTT.

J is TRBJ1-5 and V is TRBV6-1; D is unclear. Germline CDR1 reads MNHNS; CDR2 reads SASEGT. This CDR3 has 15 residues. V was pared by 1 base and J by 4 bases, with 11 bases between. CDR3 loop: CASSEEVTGNQPQHF. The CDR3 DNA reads TGTGCCAGCAGTGAAGAGGTTACGGGTAATCAGCCCCAGCATTTT.

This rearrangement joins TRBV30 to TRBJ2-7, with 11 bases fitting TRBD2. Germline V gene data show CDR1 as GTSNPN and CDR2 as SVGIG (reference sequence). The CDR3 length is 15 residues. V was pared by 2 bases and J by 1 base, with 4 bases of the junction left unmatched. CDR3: CAWSTTSGISYEQYF. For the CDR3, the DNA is TGTGCCTGGAGTACGACTAGCGGGATTTCCTACGAGCAGTACTTC.

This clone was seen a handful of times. The CDR3 nucleotides are TGTGCCATCAGTGTTGGCAGGGACTACGAGCAGTACTTC. Translating gives CAISVGRDYEQYF. V is TRBV10-3 and J is TRBJ2-7, with D possibly being TRBD1 (5 bases). Looked up from germline, CDR1 is ENHRY and CDR2 is SYGVKD. The CDR3 is 13 amino acids. The ends were cut back, 4 bases at V and 3 bases at J, with 10 bases in the middle.

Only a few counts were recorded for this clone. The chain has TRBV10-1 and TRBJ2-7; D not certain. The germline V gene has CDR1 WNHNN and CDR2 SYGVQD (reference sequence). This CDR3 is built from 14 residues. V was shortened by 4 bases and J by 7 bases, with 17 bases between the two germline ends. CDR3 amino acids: CASSATGEVVEQYF. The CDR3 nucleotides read TGCGCCAGCAGTGCGACCGGTGAGGTGGTAGAGCAGTACTTC.